This T cell receptor (beta chain) came from a study of blood T cell repertoires in COVID-19. Study details: Sources were T cells, B-cell-depleted T cells, or PBMCs; the material itself was cDNA or gDNA.

Clones were read by immunoSEQ multiplex PCR, and TCRdb kept only the in-frame ones, dropping some. This table holds 150,000 or so clones, approximately 78% found once. CDR3 length: 17 amino acids. The V and J ends lost 5 bases and 2 bases, in that order; junction bases with no gene match: 14. Germline CDR1 SGHRS, CDR2 YFSETQ. This clone was counted a few times. The specimen sequenced was peripheral blood. The source is a human donor with acute or convalescent COVID-19. The donor label of this sample is uncertain. The chain combines TRBV5-1 with TRBJ2-3; 7 positions match TRBD2. CDR3 coding DNA: TGCGCCAGCAGACAGAGAGGACTAGATCTTTTCACAGATACGCAGTATTTT. This translates into CASRQRGLDLFTDTQYF. The variable domain in full, completed from reference TRBV5-1 and TRBJ2-3, reads KAGVTQTPRYLIKTRGQQVTLSCSPISGHRSVSWYQQTPGQGLQFLFEYFSETQRNKGNFPGRFSGRQFSNSRSEMNVSTLELGDSALYLCASRQRGLDLFTDTQYFGPGTRLTVL.